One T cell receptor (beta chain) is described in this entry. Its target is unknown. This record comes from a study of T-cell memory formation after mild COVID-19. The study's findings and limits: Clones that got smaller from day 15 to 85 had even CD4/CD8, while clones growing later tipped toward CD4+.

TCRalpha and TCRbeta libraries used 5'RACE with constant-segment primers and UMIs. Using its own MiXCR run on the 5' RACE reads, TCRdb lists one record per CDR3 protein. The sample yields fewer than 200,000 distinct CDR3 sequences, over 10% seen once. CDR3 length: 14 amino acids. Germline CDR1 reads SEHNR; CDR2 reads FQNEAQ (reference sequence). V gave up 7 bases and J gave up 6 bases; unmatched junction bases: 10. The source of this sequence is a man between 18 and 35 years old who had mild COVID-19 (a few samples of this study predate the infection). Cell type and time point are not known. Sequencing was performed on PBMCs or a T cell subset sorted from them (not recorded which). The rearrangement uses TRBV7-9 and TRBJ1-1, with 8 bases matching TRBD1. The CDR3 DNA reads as TGTGCCAGCAACCCATGGACAGGGATCGCTGAAGCTTTCTTT. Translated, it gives CASNPWTGIAEAFF.